Here is one T cell receptor (beta chain) with its context. The sample belongs to a study of blood T cells in healthy people across ages. Each sample used at least 6.5 million PBMCs. Combining a sample-barcoded 5' primer with a J-beta primer mix, a second PCR ran for about 7 to 11 cycles. TCRdb re-derived calls from the 5' RACE reads in MiXCR, one entry per CDR3 protein. There are over a million distinct CDR3 sequences in the sample; roughly 64% occur only once, and over 6.5% lies in the top ten. V was shortened by 3 bases and J by 10 bases, with 12 bases between the two germline ends. This CDR3 contains 12 residues. Germline V gives CDR1 LGHNT, CDR2 FRNRAP.

This TCR derives from a man aged 18-30 years in good health. The chain uses TRBV12-5 and TRBJ1-1; D is ambiguous. The sequencing sample was made of blood. The CDR3 region has the DNA TGTGCTAGTGGTTTAGTAGGCACCCGAGCTTTCTTT. Its translation: CASGLVGTRAFF. The full variable domain, rest sourced from reference TRBV12-5 and TRBJ1-1, is DARVTQTPRHKVTEMGQEVTMRCQPILGHNTVFWYRQTMMQGLELLAYFRNRAPLDDSGMPKDRFSAEMPDATLATLKIQPSEPRDSAVYFCASGLVGTRAFFGQGTRLTVV.